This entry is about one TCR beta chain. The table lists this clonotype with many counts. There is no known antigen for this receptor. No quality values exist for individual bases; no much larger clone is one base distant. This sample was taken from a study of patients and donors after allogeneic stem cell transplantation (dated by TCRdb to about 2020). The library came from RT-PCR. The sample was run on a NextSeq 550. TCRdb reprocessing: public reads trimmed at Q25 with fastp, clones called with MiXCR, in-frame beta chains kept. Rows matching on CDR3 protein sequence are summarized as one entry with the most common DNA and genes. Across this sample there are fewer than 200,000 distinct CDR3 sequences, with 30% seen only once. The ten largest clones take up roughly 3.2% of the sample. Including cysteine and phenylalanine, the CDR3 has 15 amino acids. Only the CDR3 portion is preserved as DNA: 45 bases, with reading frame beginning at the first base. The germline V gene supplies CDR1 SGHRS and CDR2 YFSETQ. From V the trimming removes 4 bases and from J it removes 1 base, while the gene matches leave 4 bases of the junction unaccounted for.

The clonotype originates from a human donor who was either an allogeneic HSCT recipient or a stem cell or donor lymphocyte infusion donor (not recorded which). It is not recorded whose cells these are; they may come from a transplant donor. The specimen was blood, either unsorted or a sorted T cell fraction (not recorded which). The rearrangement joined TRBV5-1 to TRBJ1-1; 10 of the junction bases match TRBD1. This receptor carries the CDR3 CASSSRDRGNTEAFF. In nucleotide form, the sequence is TGCGCCAGCAGCAGCCGGGACAGGGGGAACACTGAAGCTTTCTTT.